The sample holds one count of the clone carrying this TCR beta chain. The data originate from a study of blood T cell repertoires in COVID-19. In the study overall: The study drew acute and convalescent COVID-19 samples from the United States, Italy and Spain. Nucleic acid was either cDNA or gDNA, and it came from T cells, B-cell-depleted T cells, or PBMCs.

Original analysis: For nucleated cells, counts were estimated from reference gene primer amplification. Using immunoSEQ multiplex PCR, the repertoire was profiled, and TCRdb retains in-frame clones only, with some absent. D and trimming come from the DNA, and the V and J calls and clone size come from that table. The sample includes some 30,000 clones, 75% to 85% seen only once; the top ten take roughly 14%. Per the germline V gene, CDR1 is SNHLY and CDR2 is FYNNEI. CDR3 length equals 15 residues. The germline V and J ends were trimmed by 7 bases and 8 bases, with 20 bases remaining between them. Sequencing input: peripheral blood. The source of this sequence is a human donor in a cohort sampled during active COVID-19. The V and J genes are TRBV2 and TRBJ1-4; D is unresolved. The CDR3 protein is CASNPEGGSGEKLFF. CDR3 nucleotide sequence: TGTGCCAGCAACCCAGAAGGAGGCAGTGGGGAAAAACTGTTTTTT. The whole variable domain, remainder taken from reference TRBV2 and TRBJ1-4, is EPEVTQTPSHQVTQMGQEVILRCVPISNHLYFYWYRQILGQKVEFLVSFYNNEISEKSEIFDDQFSVERPDGSNFTLKIRSTKLEDSAMYFCASNPEGGSGEKLFFGSGTQLSVL.